This TCR beta chain was profiled in a study of regulatory and conventional T cells in RAG deficiency. Method: immunoSEQ multiplex PCR; TCRdb's copy keeps in-frame clones and lacks some. The sample carries about 30,000 clones, about 89% recorded once. Regulatory T cells were sorted from blood as CD4+ CD25-high CD127-low cells. Separately, the same data were catalogued under a study of regulatory T cells. That study adds: The primer mix had 52 TRBV and 13 TRBJ primers.

The material sequenced was Tregs sorted from blood. This clonotype was obtained from a human donor in good health.

The CDR3 reads CAWGQTGYEQYF. In nucleotides, the CDR3 is TGTGCCTGGGGGCAGACAGGGTACGAGCAGTACTTC. The rearrangement joins TRBV30 to TRBJ2-7; TRBD1 aligns across 7 bases. J lost 4 bases, V lost 5 bases, and 5 bases had no gene match. Germline CDR1 is GTSNPN and CDR2 is SVGIG (reference sequence). CDR3 length equals 12 residues.